Listed here are 30 T cell receptor beta chains from one sample, sequenced in a study of T cells in Graves' hyperthyroidism and ophthalmopathy. RNA transcripts served as the template for amplifying TCR beta CDR3 regions. Using the HTBI primer set, a first-round RT-PCR was run on the TCR CDR3. TCRdb recomputed calls from the multiplex PCR reads with MiXCR, one row per CDR3 protein. The sample gives 300,000 to 350,000 distinct CDR3 sequences, approximately 13% of which show up once; approximately 25% is in the top ten. The specimen sequenced was blood. The receptor source for this set is a woman younger than 45 with Graves' hyperthyroidism.

This clonotype was counted many times. The rearrangement joins TRBV11-2 to TRBJ1-4; D might be TRBD1 (6 bases). This CDR3 contains 14 residues. V gave up 5 bases and J gave up 7 bases, with 14 bases separating them. CDR1 and CDR2 (germline): SGHAT, FQNNGV. CDR3 sequence reads: CASSQQGWGEKLFF. Written as DNA, the CDR3 is TGTGCCAGCAGCCAACAGGGATGGGGTGAAAAACTGTTTTTT.

The chain combines TRBV7-8 with TRBJ1-2; TRBD1 might be the D (5 bases). CDR3 length: 15 residues. Trimming removed 5 bases from V and 2 bases from J, with 15 bases in between. CDR1 SGHVS and CDR2 FQNEAQ come from the germline V gene. As DNA, the CDR3 is TGTGCCAGCAGCCTGGAACTTGGGGGGAACTATGGCTACACCTTC. Its translation is CASSLELGGNYGYTF.

This clonotype appeared many times. The chain's CDR3 is CATRGVISRGGDIQYF. CDR3 bases: TGTGCCACCCGCGGGGTTATATCACGGGGAGGGGACATTCAGTACTTC. The gene calls are TRBV28 and TRBJ2-4; 7 nucleotides align to TRBD2. CDR1 and CDR2 from the germline V gene are MDHEN and SYDVKM. V lost 10 bases to trimming and J lost 8 bases; unmatched junction nucleotides: 20. CDR3 length equals 16 residues.

The table lists this clonotype with a few counts. The CDR3 DNA sequence: TGCAGTGCTAACTTAGAAGGAGAGACCCAGTACTTC. It yields the protein CSANLEGETQYF. The chain joins TRBV20-1 to TRBJ2-5; D ambiguous. CDR1 and CDR2 (germline): DFQATT, SNEGSKA (reference sequence). The germline V and J ends were trimmed by 4 bases and 4 bases, with 10 bases remaining between them. This CDR3 is built from 12 residues.

The rearrangement links TRBV7-9 to TRBJ2-6; D not resolved. The germline gives CDR1 SEHNR, CDR2 FQNEAQ (reference sequence). Trimming took 0 bases from V and 0 from J, leaving 9 bases between them. CDR3 length: 17 amino acids. The CDR3 is CASSLAGRYSGANVLTF. CDR3 DNA sequence: TGTGCCAGCAGCTTAGCGGGCAGATACTCTGGGGCCAACGTCCTGACTTTC.

This clonotype was observed a handful of times. Its ends do not fully match the called genes, so a read error is possible. V gene TRBV7-9 combines with J gene TRBJ2-2; D is possibly TRBD1 (6 bases). Germline V gives CDR1 SEHNR, CDR2 FQNEAQ (reference sequence). This CDR3 region has 13 residues. The CDR3, as DNA: TGTGCCAACAGCTTACAGGGTCCCGGGGAGCTGTTTTTT. Its protein product is CANSLQGPGELFF.

The chain employs TRBV13 and TRBJ2-7; 8 bases fit TRBD2. V gave up 6 bases and J gave up 3 bases; unmatched junction bases: 10. This CDR3 has 15 residues. Looked up from germline, CDR1 is PRHDT and CDR2 is FYEKMQ (reference sequence). CDR3: CASSLSGTQNYEQYF. DNA for the CDR3: TGTGCCAGCAGTCTTAGCGGGACCCAGAACTACGAGCAGTACTTC.

This clonotype was counted ten times or more. V usage is TRBV12-3 or TRBV12-4 and J usage is TRBJ1-1, with TRBD1 matching over 8 bases. The CDR3 is 16 residues long. With V trimmed by 6 bases and J by 2 bases, 11 bases remained unmatched. DNA for the CDR3: TGTGCCAGCAGCCCCGTCTGGACAGGGATAAACACTGAAGCTTTCTTT. Translated, it gives CASSPVWTGINTEAFF.

This clonotype has just a few counts. V usage is TRBV28 and J usage is TRBJ1-4, with no clear D. The CDR3 runs to 14 residues. The ends were cut back, 8 bases at V and 8 bases at J, with 18 bases in the middle. Germline assignment: CDR1 MDHEN and CDR2 SYDVKM. CDR3: CASHLGRLGEKLFF. CDR3 sequence (DNA): TGTGCCAGCCACTTAGGCAGGCTTGGGGAAAAACTGTTTTTT.

Here the CDR3 reads CASSQNQQPQHF. CDR3 bases: TGTGCCAGCAGCCAAAATCAGCAGCCCCAGCATTTT. The V and J genes are TRBV3-1 and TRBJ1-5; D unresolved. Germline lookup yields CDR1 LGHDT and CDR2 YNNKEL (reference sequence). The CDR3 contains 12 residues. Trimming left V 2 bases short and J 7 bases short, with 6 bases between.

This clonotype occurred many times. The chain employs TRBV11-2 and TRBJ2-7; the D is unclear. Between the trimmed V and J ends, which lost 4 bases and 7 bases, there was a span of 11 bases. CDR3 length: 12 amino acids. Germline CDR1 reads SGHAT; CDR2 reads FQNNGV. CDR3 sequence: CASSSLRYEQYF. The CDR3 DNA reads as TGTGCCAGCAGCTCCTTGCGGTATGAGCAGTACTTC.

This clonotype was seen many times. The chain has TRBV6-1 and TRBJ2-2; TRBD1 or TRBD2 may be the D gene (5 bases each). The CDR3 consists of 13 residues. In germline, CDR1 is MNHNS, CDR2 SASEGT. V lost 5 bases and J 2 bases, leaving 6 bases between the germline ends. DNA for the CDR3: TGTGCCAGCAGTCGGGACAACACCGGGGAGCTGTTTTTT. As protein: CASSRDNTGELFF.

The chain combines TRBV19 with TRBJ2-2, with a weak D call TRBD1 (6 bases). CDR3 size: 15 residues. The germline V and J ends were trimmed by 7 bases and 1 base, with 13 bases remaining between them. Germline CDR1 is LNHDA and CDR2 is SQIVND (reference sequence). Here the CDR3 reads CASTPMGQNTGELFF. The CDR3 DNA sequence: TGTGCCAGTACCCCCATGGGACAGAACACCGGGGAGCTGTTTTTT.

For this clonotype: A much larger clone differs from this one at a single base, so this may be a read error. The chain carries TRBV6-2 or TRBV6-3 and TRBJ1-2; D not resolved. The V gene's germline CDR1 is MNHEY and CDR2 SVGEGT. The CDR3 covers 13 residues. The CDR3 DNA reads as TGTGACACCGCATACCTCGGTAGCCATGGCTACACCTTC. Amino acid sequence: CDTAYLGSHGYTF.

This clonotype appeared a few times. CDR3 sequence (DNA): TGTGCCTTTTCCCCGGCAGGACTCTATGGCTACACCTTC. This translates into CAFSPAGLYGYTF. The gene calls are TRBV30 and TRBJ1-2; D call uncertain. Trimming pared 7 bases from V and 4 bases from J, leaving 16 bases between. Looked up from germline, CDR1 is GTSNPN and CDR2 is SVGIG (reference sequence). The CDR3 runs to 13 residues.

This clonotype showed up many times. V and J are TRBV5-1 and TRBJ2-3; tentatively, D is TRBD2 (6 bases). The V and J ends lost 2 bases and 3 bases respectively, with 13 bases between them. CDR3 length: 15 residues. Germline assignment: CDR1 SGHRS and CDR2 YFSETQ. The CDR3 here is CASSLQGLQTDTQYF. The CDR3, as DNA: TGCGCCAGCAGCTTACAAGGACTACAGACAGATACGCAGTATTTT.

The table lists this clonotype with a count of one. J is TRBJ2-2 and V is TRBV29-1, with a possible D match to TRBD1 (6 bases). Germline values: CDR1 SQVTM, CDR2 ANQGSEA. The CDR3 totals 13 residues. V was pared by 4 bases and J by 4 bases, with 10 bases between. The CDR3 sequence is CSVASGVTGELFF. DNA for the CDR3: TGCAGCGTTGCCTCAGGGGTCACCGGGGAGCTGTTTTTT.

This clonotype came up many times. The V call is TRBV6-2 or TRBV6-3, the J call TRBJ2-2; the D is unclear. The V end lost 5 bases, the J end lost 3 bases, and 7 bases lay between the germline ends. The CDR3 covers 13 residues. Germline V gene sequence: CDR1 MNHEY, CDR2 SVGEGT. CDR3 loop: CASSPTYTGELFF. CDR3 DNA sequence: TGTGCCAGCAGTCCCACGTACACCGGGGAGCTGTTTTTT.

This clonotype has just a few counts. The chain employs TRBV6-4 and TRBJ2-3; 8 bases are shared with TRBD2. CDR3 size: 15 residues. CDR1 and CDR2 from the germline V gene are MRHNA and SNTAGT. V lost 4 bases to trimming and J lost 1 base; unmatched junction nucleotides: 4. The CDR3 DNA reads as TGTGCCAGCAGTGCAGCGGGAGAGGGCACAGATACGCAGTATTTT. Translating gives CASSAAGEGTDTQYF.

This chain connects TRBV11-1 to TRBJ2-7, with D unresolved. The V and J ends lost 0 bases and 4 bases respectively, with 10 bases between them. CDR1 and CDR2 from the germline V gene are SGHAT and FQDESV (reference sequence). CDR3 length: 14 residues. The DNA of the CDR3 is TGTGCCAGCAGCTTAGCGGGAAATAAGTACGAGCAGTACTTC. Encoded protein: CASSLAGNKYEQYF.

The chain recombines TRBV28 with TRBJ1-5; D not certain. This CDR3 is 14 amino acids long. Trimming pared 8 bases from V and 6 bases from J, leaving 17 bases between. CDR1 is MDHEN, CDR2 SYDVKM, per germline. The CDR3 region is CASAAGGIRQPQHF. CDR3 coding DNA: TGTGCCAGCGCCGCTGGCGGGATCCGTCAGCCCCAGCATTTT. The variable domain in full, completed from reference TRBV28 and TRBJ1-5, reads DVKVTQSSRYLVKRTGEKVFLECVQDMDHENMFWYRQDPGLGLRLIYFSYDVKMKEKGDIPEGYSVSREKKERFSLILESASTNQTSMYLCASAAGGIRQPQHFGDGTRLSIL.

This clonotype was detected many times. The chain recombines TRBV2 with TRBJ1-1; 7 nucleotides align to TRBD1. V shed 4 bases, J shed 10 bases, and the junction held 15 bases outside the gene matches. This CDR3 is 15 amino acids long. Germline V CDR1 and CDR2: SNHLY, FYNNEI. CDR3: CASSAEGQAARRAFF. The CDR3 DNA sequence: TGTGCCAGCAGTGCCGAAGGACAGGCAGCCAGGAGAGCTTTCTTT.

This rearrangement joins TRBV12-3 or TRBV12-4 to TRBJ2-1; 7 bases are a match to TRBD1. After removal of 6 bases from V and 9 bases from J, the junction contained 11 bases not matched to a gene. The CDR3 loop spans 14 amino acids. Here the CDR3 reads CASRSEGGYGEQFF. CDR3 nucleotides: TGTGCCAGCAGAAGTGAAGGGGGCTATGGTGAGCAGTTCTTC.

This clonotype was counted only a few times. The chain has TRBV7-4 and TRBJ1-5, with D tentatively TRBD1 (6 bases). The germline V and J ends were trimmed by 5 bases and 1 base, with 24 bases remaining between them. Looked up from germline, CDR1 is SGHVT and CDR2 is SQSDAQ. The CDR3 spans 19 residues. The CDR3 sequence: CASSPPFWTVDWSNQPQHF. CDR3 nucleotides: TGTGCCAGCAGCCCACCCTTCTGGACAGTGGACTGGAGCAATCAGCCCCAGCATTTT.

This clonotype was seen at least ten times. The V and J genes are TRBV7-9 and TRBJ2-7; either TRBD1 or TRBD2 may fit D (6 bases each). The ends were cut back, 0 bases at V and 3 bases at J, with 15 bases in the middle. This CDR3 spans 16 amino acids. Germline CDR1 is SEHNR and CDR2 is FQNEAQ (reference sequence). The CDR3, as DNA: TGTGCCAGCAGCTTAGCGTGGGGGGCGGTGGACTACGAGCAGTACTTC. Amino acids: CASSLAWGAVDYEQYF. The full variable domain, with the rest looked up from reference TRBV7-9 and TRBJ2-7, is DTGVSQNPRHKITKRGQNVTFRCDPISEHNRLYWYRQTLGQGPEFLTYFQNEAQLEKSRLLSDRFSAERPKGSFSTLEIQRTEQGDSAMYLCASSLAWGAVDYEQYFGPGTRLTVT.

The chain has TRBV9 and TRBJ2-1; 8 bases are a match to TRBD2. Germline CDR1 is SGDLS and CDR2 is YYNGEE. The CDR3 totals 18 residues. The ends lost 0 bases at V and 0 bases at J; junction bases unmatched: 8. CDR3 protein: CASSVGGLAGSSYNEQFF. The CDR3 DNA sequence: TGTGCCAGCAGCGTAGGCGGGCTAGCGGGTAGCTCCTACAATGAGCAGTTCTTC.

A few counts support this clonotype. The chain couples TRBV29-1 to TRBJ1-5; TRBD1 is a possible D gene (6 bases). V was trimmed by 4 bases and J by 5 bases, leaving 12 bases between them. The CDR3 spans 13 residues. The germline gives CDR1 SQVTM, CDR2 ANQGSEA. CDR3 region: CSVGGQLDQPQHF. The CDR3 bases are TGCAGCGTTGGGGGGCAGTTAGATCAGCCCCAGCATTTT.

This clonotype was recorded at least ten times. The rearrangement joins TRBV11-2 to TRBJ2-3; no clear D gene. Germline assignment: CDR1 SGHAT and CDR2 FQNNGV. The CDR3 length is 13 residues. The V end was cut by 3 bases, the J end by 6 bases, with 10 bases between. The CDR3 reads CASSLEVDDTQYF. DNA of the CDR3: TGTGCCAGCAGCTTGGAAGTAGATGATACGCAGTATTTT.

This clonotype was counted ten times or more. The chain recombines TRBV28 with TRBJ2-1; 9 bases are shared with TRBD2. The trim removed 3 bases at V and 5 bases at J, leaving 5 bases unmatched. Germline CDR1 is MDHEN and CDR2 is SYDVKM. This CDR3 comprises 15 residues. CDR3 coding DNA: TGTGCCAGCAGTTTCACACTAGCGGGCAACAATGAGCAGTTCTTC. Amino acids: CASSFTLAGNNEQFF. The full variable domain, rest sourced from reference TRBV28 and TRBJ2-1, is DVKVTQSSRYLVKRTGEKVFLECVQDMDHENMFWYRQDPGLGLRLIYFSYDVKMKEKGDIPEGYSVSREKKERFSLILESASTNQTSMYLCASSFTLAGNNEQFFGPGTRLTVL.

The table lists this clonotype with many counts. The chain links TRBV2 to TRBJ1-5, with D perhaps TRBD1 (5 bases). The V end was cut by 6 bases, the J end by 0 bases, with 12 bases between. This CDR3 spans 15 amino acids. Germline V gene lookup returns CDR1 SNHLY and CDR2 FYNNEI. DNA for the CDR3: TGTGCCAGCAGGGGGCCCCTTTATAGCAATCAGCCCCAGCATTTT. As protein: CASRGPLYSNQPQHF.